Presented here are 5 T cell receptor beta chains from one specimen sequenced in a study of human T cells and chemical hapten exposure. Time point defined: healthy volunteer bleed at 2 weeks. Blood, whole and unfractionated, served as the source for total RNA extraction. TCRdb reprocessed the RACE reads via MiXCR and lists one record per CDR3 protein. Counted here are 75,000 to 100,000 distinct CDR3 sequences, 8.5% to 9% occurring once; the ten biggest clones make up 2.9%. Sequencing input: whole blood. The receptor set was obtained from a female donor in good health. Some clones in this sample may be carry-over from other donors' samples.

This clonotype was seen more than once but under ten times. The CDR3 region is CATSRDRGNNYGYTF. CDR3 nucleotides: TGTGCCACCAGCAGAGATAGGGGTAATAACTATGGCTACACCTTC. The rearrangement links TRBV15 to TRBJ1-2; a weak D match, TRBD1 (5 bases). This CDR3 is built from 15 residues. V was shortened by 0 bases and J by 1 base, with 9 bases between the two germline ends. Germline CDR1 reads LNHNV; CDR2 reads YYDKDF (reference sequence).

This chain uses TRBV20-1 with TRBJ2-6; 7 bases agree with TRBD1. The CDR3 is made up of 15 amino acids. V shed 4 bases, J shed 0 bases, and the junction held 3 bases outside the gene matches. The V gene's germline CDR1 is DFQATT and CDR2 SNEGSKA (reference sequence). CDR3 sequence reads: CSAKGAGSGANVLTF. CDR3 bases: TGCAGTGCTAAGGGGGCAGGCTCTGGGGCCAACGTCCTGACTTTC.

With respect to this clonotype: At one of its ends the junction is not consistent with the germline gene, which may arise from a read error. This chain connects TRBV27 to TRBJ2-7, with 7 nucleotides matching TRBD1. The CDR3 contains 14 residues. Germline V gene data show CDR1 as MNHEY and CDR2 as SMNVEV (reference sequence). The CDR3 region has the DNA TGTGCCAGCACCCTCCGGGACAGAGCCTACGAGCAGCACTTC. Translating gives CASTLRDRAYEQHF.

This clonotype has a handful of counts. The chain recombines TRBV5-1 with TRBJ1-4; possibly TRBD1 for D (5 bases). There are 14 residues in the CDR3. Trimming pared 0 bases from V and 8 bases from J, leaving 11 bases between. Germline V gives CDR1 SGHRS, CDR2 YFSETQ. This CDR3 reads CASSLAQGGEKLFF. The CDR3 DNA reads TGCGCCAGCAGCTTGGCCCAGGGAGGAGAAAAACTGTTTTTT.

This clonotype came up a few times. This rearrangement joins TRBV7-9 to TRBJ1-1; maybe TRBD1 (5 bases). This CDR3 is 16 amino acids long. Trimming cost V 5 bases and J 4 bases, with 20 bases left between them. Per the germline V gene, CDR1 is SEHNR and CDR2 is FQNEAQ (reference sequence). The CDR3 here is CASSIDAGLRGTEAFF. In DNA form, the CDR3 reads TGTGCCAGCAGCATTGACGCGGGGTTAAGGGGCACTGAAGCTTTCTTT.